The 6 T cell receptor beta chains reported below all come from one sample, sequenced in a study of shared clonotypes between healthy human individuals. Here immunoSEQ multiplex PCR was the method, and the copy in TCRdb shows in-frame clones only, minus some. The table shows some 2 million clones, with roughly 95% occurring only once. The sample comprised naive CD4+ T cells sorted from blood. Indicated subset: CD45RA+ positively selected. The source of these receptors is a man younger than 30 in good health.

V gene TRBV27 combines with J gene TRBJ2-7; D not certain. Germline V lookup: CDR1 MNHEY, CDR2 SMNVEV (reference sequence). The ends were cut back, 6 bases at V and 0 bases at J, with 15 bases in the middle. This CDR3 contains 15 residues. CDR3 protein: CASSGAGLTSYEQYF. CDR3 nucleotide sequence: TGTGCCAGCAGCGGCGCAGGTCTCACCTCCTACGAGCAGTACTTC.

The V call is TRBV7-9, the J call TRBJ2-5, with 15 positions matching TRBD2. The CDR3 runs to 17 residues. The germline V gene has CDR1 SEHNR and CDR2 FQNEAQ (reference sequence). With V trimmed by 2 bases and J by 5 bases, 6 bases remained unmatched. The CDR3 loop is CASSLWTSGRAWETQYF. CDR3 in DNA: TGTGCCAGCAGCTTATGGACTAGCGGGAGGGCCTGGGAGACCCAGTACTTC.

V and J are TRBV11-1 and TRBJ2-5, with D hard to call. Germline V lookup: CDR1 SGHAT, CDR2 FQDESV (reference sequence). The length of the CDR3 is 14 residues. Trimming took off 1 base at V and 7 bases at J, with 13 bases between the two ends. In DNA form, the CDR3 reads TGTGCCAGCAGCTTAGGCCCCCGGGTTGGGACCCAGTACTTC. As protein: CASSLGPRVGTQYF.

This clone was seen just once. The V call is TRBV28, the J call TRBJ1-2, with TRBD1 matching over 8 bases. Trimming took 2 bases from V and 1 from J; bases not matched to a gene: 3. The CDR3 length is 15 residues. Germline V lookup: CDR1 MDHEN, CDR2 SYDVKM. The CDR3 loop reads CASSLPGQGNYGYTF. Written as DNA, the CDR3 is TGTGCCAGCAGTTTACCCGGACAGGGTAACTATGGCTACACCTTC.

About this clone itself: Other DNA variants within this sample encode the same CDR3. The J gene is TRBJ2-1, the V gene TRBV5-1; no clear D. The CDR3 is made up of 11 amino acids. The V gene lost 3 bases and the J gene lost 9 bases, with 7 bases spanning the gap. Germline CDR1 SGHRS, CDR2 YFSETQ. The CDR3 sequence is CASSSTGEQFF. CDR3 coding DNA: TGCGCCAGCAGCTCCACGGGTGAGCAGTTCTTC.

The rearrangement uses TRBV11-1 and TRBJ2-2; 10 nucleotides match TRBD1. Per germline, CDR1 SGHAT and CDR2 FQDESV (reference sequence). This CDR3 spans 16 amino acids. Trimming took 1 base from V and 4 from J; bases not matched to a gene: 3. The CDR3: CASSLGQGAGTGELFF. The CDR3, as DNA: TGTGCCAGCAGCTTAGGACAGGGGGCTGGCACCGGGGAGCTGTTTTTT.